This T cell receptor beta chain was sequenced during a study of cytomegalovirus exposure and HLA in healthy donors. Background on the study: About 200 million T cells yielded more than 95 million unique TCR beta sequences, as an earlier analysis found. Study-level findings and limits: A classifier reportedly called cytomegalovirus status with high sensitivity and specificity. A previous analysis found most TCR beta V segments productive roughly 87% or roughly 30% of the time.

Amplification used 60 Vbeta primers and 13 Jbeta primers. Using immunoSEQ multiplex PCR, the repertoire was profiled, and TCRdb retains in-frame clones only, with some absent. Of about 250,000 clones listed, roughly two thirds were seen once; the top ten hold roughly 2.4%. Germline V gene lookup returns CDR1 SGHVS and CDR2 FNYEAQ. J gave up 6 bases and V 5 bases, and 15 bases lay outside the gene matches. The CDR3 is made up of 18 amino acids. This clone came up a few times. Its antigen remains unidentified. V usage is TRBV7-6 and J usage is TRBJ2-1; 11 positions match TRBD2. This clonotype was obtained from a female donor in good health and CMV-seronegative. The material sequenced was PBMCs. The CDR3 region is CASSPKDPLAGVGNEQFF. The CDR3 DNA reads TGTGCCAGCAGCCCAAAGGATCCACTAGCGGGAGTCGGCAATGAGCAGTTCTTC.